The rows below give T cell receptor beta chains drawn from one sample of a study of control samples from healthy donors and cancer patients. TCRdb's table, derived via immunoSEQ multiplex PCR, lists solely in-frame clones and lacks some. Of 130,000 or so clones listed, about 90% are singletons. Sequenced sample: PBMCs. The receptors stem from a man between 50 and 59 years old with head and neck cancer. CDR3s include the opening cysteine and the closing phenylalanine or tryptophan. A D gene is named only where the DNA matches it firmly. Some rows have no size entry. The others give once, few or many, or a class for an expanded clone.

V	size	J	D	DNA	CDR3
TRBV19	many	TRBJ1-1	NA	TGTGCCAGTAGTATAGGTATGAGTGGAGGGGCTTTCTTT	CASSIGMSGGAFF
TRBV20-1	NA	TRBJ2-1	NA	TGCAGTGCAGGGGCACACAATGAGCAGTTCTTC	CSAGAHNEQFF
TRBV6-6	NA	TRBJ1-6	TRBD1	TGTGCCAGCAGGGGGACAGGGTGGGGTGAATCACCCCTCCACTTT	CASRGTGWGESPLHF
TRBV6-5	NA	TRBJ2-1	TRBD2	TGTGCCAGCCGGGGCAGCGGGGGCTACAATGAGCAGTTCTTC	CASRGSGGYNEQFF
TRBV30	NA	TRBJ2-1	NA	TGTGCCTGGAGTTCCGGGACCACCTACAATGAGCAGTTCTTC	CAWSSGTTYNEQFF
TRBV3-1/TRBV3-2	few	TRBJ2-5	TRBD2	TGTGCCAGCAGCCCCGGTGGACTAGCCCTCGAGGTGTTAGAGACCCAGTACTTC	CASSPGGLALEVLETQYF
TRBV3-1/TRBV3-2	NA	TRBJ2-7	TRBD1	TGTGCCAGCAGCCAATGGACAGGGCAGGGCGAGCAGTACTTC	CASSQWTGQGEQYF
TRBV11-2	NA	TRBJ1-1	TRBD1	TGTGCCAGCAGCTTAGATCAGGGGGTGAACACTGAAGCTTTCTTT	CASSLDQGVNTEAFF
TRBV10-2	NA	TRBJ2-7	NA	TGCGCCAGCAGGGATAGGGACCCCGGCCACGAGCAGTACTTC	CASRDRDPGHEQYF
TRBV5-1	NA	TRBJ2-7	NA	TGCGCCAGCAGCTTAGGGAGGGGGCTTAACGAGCAGTACTTC	CASSLGRGLNEQYF
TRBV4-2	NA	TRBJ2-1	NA	TGTGCCAGCAGCCAAGGGGGTGGACTGGGAACCTACAATGAGCAGTTCTTC	CASSQGGGLGTYNEQFF
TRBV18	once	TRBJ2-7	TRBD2	TGTGCCAGCTCACCACGGGAGGGATCCTACGAGCAGTACTTC	CASSPREGSYEQYF
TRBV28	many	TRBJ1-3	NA	TGTGCCAGCAGTTTAGCCGAGGGACACCTATCCGCCTCTGGAAACACCATATATTTT	CASSLAEGHLSASGNTIYF
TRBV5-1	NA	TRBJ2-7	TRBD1	TGCGCCAGCAGGCTCCTCGAGACAGGGGATTTGAAGCAGTACTTC	CASRLLETGDLKQYF
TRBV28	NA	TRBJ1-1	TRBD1	TGTGCCAGCAGTTTGAGACAGGGGGCGATGAACACTGAAGCTTTCTTT	CASSLRQGAMNTEAFF
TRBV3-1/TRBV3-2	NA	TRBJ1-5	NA	TGTGCCAGCAGCCAGTCCGGGGGGAGGGCTAATCAGCCCCAGCATTTT	CASSQSGGRANQPQHF
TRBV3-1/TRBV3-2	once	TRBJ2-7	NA	TGTGCCAGCAGCCCTTCCGGGACGGGGGCCTACGAGCAGTACTTC	CASSPSGTGAYEQYF
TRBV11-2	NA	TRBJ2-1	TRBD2	TGTGCCAGCAGCCCGGGCGGACTAGCGGGAGTTAATGAGCAGTTCTTC	CASSPGGLAGVNEQFF
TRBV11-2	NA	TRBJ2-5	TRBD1	TGTGCCAGCAGCTGGGACAGAATAGAGACCCAGTACTTC	CASSWDRIETQYF
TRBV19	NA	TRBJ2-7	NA	TGTGCCAGTAGTATGATAGGGGACAACGAGCAGTACTTC	CASSMIGDNEQYF
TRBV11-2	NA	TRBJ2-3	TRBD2	TGTGCCAGCAAAGTCCCAGGCGGGGGGCCGGATACGCAGTATTTT	CASKVPGGGPDTQYF
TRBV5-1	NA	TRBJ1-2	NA	TGCGCCAGCAGGGTCTCGACAGCAAACTATGGCTACACCTTC	CASRVSTANYGYTF
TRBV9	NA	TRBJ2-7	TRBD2	TGTGCCAGCAGCGTAGGAGGGACTAGCGGGATCAGCGAGCAGTACTTC	CASSVGGTSGISEQYF
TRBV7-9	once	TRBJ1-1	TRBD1	TGTGCCAGCAGCCTAAGGGACAGGGGCACTGAAGCTTTCTTT	CASSLRDRGTEAFF
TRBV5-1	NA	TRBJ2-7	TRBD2	TGCGCCAGCAGCGCGGGACTAGCGGGACCCTACGAGCAGTACTTC	CASSAGLAGPYEQYF
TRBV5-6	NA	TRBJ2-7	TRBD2	TGTGCCAGCAGCTTCTGGCGGGAGATGTTAGGCGAGCAGTACTTC	CASSFWREMLGEQYF
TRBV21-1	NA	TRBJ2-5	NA	TGTGCCAGCAGCAAATCATCGGGAAAAGAGACCCAGTACTTC	CASSKSSGKETQYF
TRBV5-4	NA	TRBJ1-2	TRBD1	TGTGCCGGGGGGACAGGGTCGAACTATGGCTACACCTTC	CAGGTGSNYGYTF
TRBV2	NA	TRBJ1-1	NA	TGTGCCAGCAGTGCGAGGGGTATGAACACTGAAGCTTTCTTT	CASSARGMNTEAFF
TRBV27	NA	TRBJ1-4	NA	TGTGCCAGCAATCGGGAACAGCTAGTAGCAACTAATGAAAAACTGTTTTTT	CASNREQLVATNEKLFF
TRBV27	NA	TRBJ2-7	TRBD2	TGTGCCACTGCGAACAGGGGGACTAGCGTTGACTACGAGCAGTACTTC	CATANRGTSVDYEQYF
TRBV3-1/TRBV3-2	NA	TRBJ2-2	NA	TGTGCCAGCAGCCCACCAGGACTGAACACCGGGGAGCTGTTTTTT	CASSPPGLNTGELFF
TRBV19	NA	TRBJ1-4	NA	TGTGCCAGTAGTATAAGCGAAAAACTGTTTTTT	CASSISEKLFF
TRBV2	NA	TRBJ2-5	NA	TGTGCCAGCAGTGAAAGGGGGGCTACCCTCACCAAAGAGACCCAGTACTTC	CASSERGATLTKETQYF
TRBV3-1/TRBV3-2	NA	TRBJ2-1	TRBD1	TGTGCCAGCAGCCAAGAATGGGGGACAGGGACCTACAATGAGCAGTTCTTC	CASSQEWGTGTYNEQFF
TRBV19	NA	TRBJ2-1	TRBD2	TGTGCCAGTAGTCCCTTTAAGGGACTAGCGGGAGAAGGTGAGCAGTTCTTC	CASSPFKGLAGEGEQFF
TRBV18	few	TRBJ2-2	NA	TGTGCCAGCTCACCGCTAAATCTGAACACCGGGGAGCTGTTTTTT	CASSPLNLNTGELFF
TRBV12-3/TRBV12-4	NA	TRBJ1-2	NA	TGTGCCAGCAGTTCCCAAGCGGGCCCCAACACCTTC	CASSSQAGPNTF
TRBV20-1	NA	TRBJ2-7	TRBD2	TGCAGTGCTAGTTATCCTAGCGGGACCTTACAGGAGCAGTACTTC	CSASYPSGTLQEQYF
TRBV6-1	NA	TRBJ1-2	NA	TGTGCCAGCAGTGATATTGTTGGCTACACCTTC	CASSDIVGYTF
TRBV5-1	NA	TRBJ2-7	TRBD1	TGCGCCAGCAGTTTACAGGGGGCTACCTACGAGCAGTACTTC	CASSLQGATYEQYF
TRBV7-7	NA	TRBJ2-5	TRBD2	TGTGCCAGCAGCTCGACTAGCGGGGGGACCCAAGAGACCCAGTACTTC	CASSSTSGGTQETQYF
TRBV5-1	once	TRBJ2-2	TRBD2	TGCGCCAGCAGCTCCAAACTAGCGGGGGGAATCACCGGGGAGCTGTTTTTT	CASSSKLAGGITGELFF
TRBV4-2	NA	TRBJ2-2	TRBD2	TGTGCCAGCAGCCAAGTTCCTAGCGGGATTACCGGGGAGCTGTTTTTT	CASSQVPSGITGELFF
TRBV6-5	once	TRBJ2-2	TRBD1	TGTGCCAGCAGTTACGGACAGGGGGCCGGGGAGCTGTTTTTT	CASSYGQGAGELFF
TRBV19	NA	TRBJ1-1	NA	TGTGCCAGTAGTATCGACGGGGCTCAGAGCCGTGAAGCTTTCTTT	CASSIDGAQSREAFF
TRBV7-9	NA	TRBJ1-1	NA	TGTGCCAGCAGCTTAATGACCCAAGAAGCTTTCTTT	CASSLMTQEAFF
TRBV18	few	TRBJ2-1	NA	TGTGCCAGCTCACCACTAGATGCTTCCTACAATGAGCAGTTCTTC	CASSPLDASYNEQFF
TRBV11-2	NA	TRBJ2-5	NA	TGTGCCAGCAGCCATCCTGGTATGCTTCAAGAGACCCAGTACTTC	CASSHPGMLQETQYF
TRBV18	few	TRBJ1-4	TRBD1	TGTGCCAGCTCACCACCACCCGTGGCGGGACAGGGGGCCTTACTTTTT	CASSPPPVAGQGALLF
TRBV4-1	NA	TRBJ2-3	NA	TGCGCCAGCAGCCCAGAATGTGATATAAGAGATACGCAGTATTTT	CASSPECDIRDTQYF
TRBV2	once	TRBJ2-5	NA	TGTGCCAGCAGTGTTGGAGGTGAAGAGACCCAGTACTTC	CASSVGGEETQYF
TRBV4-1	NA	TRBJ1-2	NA	TGCGCCAGCAGCCCAGACTTAAAGGCCAACTATGGCTACACCTTC	CASSPDLKANYGYTF
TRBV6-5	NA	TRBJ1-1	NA	TGTGCCAGCACCTGGACACAGAACACTGAAGCTTTCTTT	CASTWTQNTEAFF
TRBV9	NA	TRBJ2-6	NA	TGTGCCAGCAGCGTATCAGGCTCTGGGGCCAACGTCCTGACTTTC	CASSVSGSGANVLTF
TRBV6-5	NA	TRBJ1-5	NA	TGTGCCAGCAGTTACTCGACGGAGAATCAGCCCCAGCATTTT	CASSYSTENQPQHF
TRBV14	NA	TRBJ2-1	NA	TGTGCCAGCAGCCAAGGAGCCGGGAGAATCGGCAATGAGCAGTTCTTC	CASSQGAGRIGNEQFF